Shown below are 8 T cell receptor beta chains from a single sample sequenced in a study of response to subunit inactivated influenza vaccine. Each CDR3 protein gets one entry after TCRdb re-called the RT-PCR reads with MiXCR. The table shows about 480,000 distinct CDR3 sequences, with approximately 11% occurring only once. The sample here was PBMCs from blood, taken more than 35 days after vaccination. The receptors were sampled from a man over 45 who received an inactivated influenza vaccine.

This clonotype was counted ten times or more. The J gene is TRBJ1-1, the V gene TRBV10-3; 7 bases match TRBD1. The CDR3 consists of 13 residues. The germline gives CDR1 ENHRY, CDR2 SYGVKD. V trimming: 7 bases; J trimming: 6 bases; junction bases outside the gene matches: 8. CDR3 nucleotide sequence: TGTGCCATCAAAAGAGACAGGGTGGCTGAAGCTTTCTTT. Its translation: CAIKRDRVAEAFF.

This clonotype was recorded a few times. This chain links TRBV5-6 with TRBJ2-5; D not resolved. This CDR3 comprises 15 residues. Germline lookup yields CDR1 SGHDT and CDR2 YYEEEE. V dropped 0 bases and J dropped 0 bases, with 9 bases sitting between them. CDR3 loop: CASSLEYGYQETQYF. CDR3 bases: TGTGCCAGCAGCTTGGAATACGGGTACCAAGAGACCCAGTACTTC.

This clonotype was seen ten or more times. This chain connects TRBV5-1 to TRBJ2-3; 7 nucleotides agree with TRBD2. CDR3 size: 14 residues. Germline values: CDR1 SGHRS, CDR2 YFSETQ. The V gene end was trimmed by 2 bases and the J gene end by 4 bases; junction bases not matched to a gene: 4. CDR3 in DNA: TGCGCCAGCAGCTTCGGGCGGGAGTCAGATACGCAGTATTTT. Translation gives CASSFGRESDTQYF.

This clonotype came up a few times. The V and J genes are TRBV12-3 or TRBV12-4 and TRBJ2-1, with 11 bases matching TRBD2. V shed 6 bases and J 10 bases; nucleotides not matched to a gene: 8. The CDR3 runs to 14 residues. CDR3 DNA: TGTGCCAGCAGCATAGCGGGGGGGGCCGGGGAGCAGTTCTTC. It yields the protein CASSIAGGAGEQFF.

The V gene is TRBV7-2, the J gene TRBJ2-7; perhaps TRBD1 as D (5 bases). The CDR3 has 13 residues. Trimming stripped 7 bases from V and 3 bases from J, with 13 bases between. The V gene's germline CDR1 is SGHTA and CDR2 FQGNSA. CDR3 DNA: TGTGCCAGCAACGTTTGGGGCAGCTACGAGCAGTACTTC. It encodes CASNVWGSYEQYF.

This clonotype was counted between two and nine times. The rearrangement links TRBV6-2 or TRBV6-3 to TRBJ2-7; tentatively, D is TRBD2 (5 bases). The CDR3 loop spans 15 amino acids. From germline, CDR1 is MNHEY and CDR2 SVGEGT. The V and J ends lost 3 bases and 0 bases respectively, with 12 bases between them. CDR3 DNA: TGTGCCAGCAGTTATGGACTGCTTAGCTCCTACGAGCAGTACTTC. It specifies CASSYGLLSSYEQYF.

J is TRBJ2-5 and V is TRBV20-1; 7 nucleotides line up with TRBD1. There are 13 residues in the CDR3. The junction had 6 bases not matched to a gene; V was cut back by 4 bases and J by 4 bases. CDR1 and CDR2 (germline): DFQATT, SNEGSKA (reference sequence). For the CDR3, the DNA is TGCAGTGCTATCAGACAGGGACGAGAGACCCAGTACTTC. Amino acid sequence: CSAIRQGRETQYF.

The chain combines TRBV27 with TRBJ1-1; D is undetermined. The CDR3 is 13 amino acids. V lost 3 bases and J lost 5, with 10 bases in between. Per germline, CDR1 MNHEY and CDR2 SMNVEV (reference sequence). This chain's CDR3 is CASSLGVWTEAFF. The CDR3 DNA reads TGTGCCAGCAGTTTGGGCGTTTGGACTGAAGCTTTCTTT.